This TCR beta chain appears in the sequencing data of a study of blood T cells in healthy people across ages. Sample-barcoded 5' priming and a J-beta primer mix drove a second PCR of roughly 7 to 11 cycles. TCRdb re-called the 5' RACE reads through MiXCR, storing one row per CDR3 protein. Here the sample spans 580,000 or so distinct CDR3 sequences, around half being singletons. Study-wide results and caveats: Compared with aged donors, long-lived donors showed fewer expanded clones, suggesting selection. Without sorted subsets, naive and antigen-experienced compartments could not be conclusively compared.

With regard to this clonotype: Its antigen is not identified.

Source material: blood. This receptor was obtained from a man older than 75 in good health.

The chain's CDR3 is CASSRQGENTEAFF. CDR3 sequence (DNA): TGTGCCAGCAGCCGACAGGGGGAGAACACTGAAGCTTTCTTT. This rearrangement joins TRBV27 to TRBJ1-1; 9 bases fit TRBD1. The germline V gene encodes CDR1 MNHEY and CDR2 SMNVEV (reference sequence). The ends lost 6 bases at V and 1 base at J; junction bases unmatched: 3. The CDR3 loop spans 14 amino acids.